Listed below are T cell receptor beta chains from one sample, sequenced in a study of cytotoxic CD8 clonotypes in ibrutinib-treated CLL. Here immunoSEQ multiplex PCR was the method, and the copy in TCRdb shows in-frame clones only, minus some. The profile shows about 300,000 clones, roughly 71% of them singletons. The sequencing used PBMCs, collected after 36 months of ibrutinib treatment. These receptor sequences come from a human donor with chronic lymphocytic leukemia. Both conserved end residues are part of each CDR3. The D gene is left open where the match is weak. Not every row has a clone size; where given, it reads once, few, many or a size class.

d_call j_call clone_size v_call cdr3_nt cdr3_aa
. TRBJ2-7 . TRBV6-1 TGTGCCAGCAGTGAAAAGGGGGGGCGGACCTACGAGCAGTACTTC CASSEKGGRTYEQYF
. TRBJ1-5 . TRBV5-1 TGCGCCAGCAGCTTGGCTGGGAATCAGCCCCAGCATTTT CASSLAGNQPQHF
. TRBJ2-3 . TRBV9 TGTGCCAGCAGCGTGAGGGACCATAGCACAGATACGCAGTATTTT CASSVRDHSTDTQYF
. TRBJ2-5 . TRBV19 TGTGCCAGTAGTGTGGGGACTCAAGAGACCCAGTACTTC CASSVGTQETQYF
. TRBJ2-7 . TRBV10-3 TGTGCCATCGGGGTGGGGGCCTACGAGCAGTACTTC CAIGVGAYEQYF
. TRBJ2-5 . TRBV6-1 TGTGCCAGCAGTGAAGCACGGGTCAGCCAAGAGACCCAGTACTTC CASSEARVSQETQYF
. TRBJ1-2 . TRBV29-1 TGCAGCGTTGTTCGTCCGGACAACTATGGCTACACCTTC CSVVRPDNYGYTF
. TRBJ2-7 . TRBV19 TGTGCCAGTAGTAAGGCTGGGGTTCTAGGATACGAGCAGTACTTC CASSKAGVLGYEQYF
. TRBJ2-4 . TRBV4-1 TGCGCCAGCAGCCAAAGCTCACTAGAGGGAAAAGCCAAAAACATTCAGTACTTC CASSQSSLEGKAKNIQYF
. TRBJ1-5 . TRBV4-1 TGCGCCAGCAGCCAAGGGCCGGTTAACCAGCCCCAGCATTTT CASSQGPVNQPQHF
. TRBJ1-2 . TRBV5-1 TGCGCCAGCAGCTTAGGGTCGGGGATAAGCTATGGCTACACCTTC CASSLGSGISYGYTF
. TRBJ2-5 . TRBV6-5 TGTGCCAGCAGGCAGGGGCCCCCAGGGACCCAGTACTTC CASRQGPPGTQYF
TRBD2 TRBJ2-3 few TRBV7-3 TGTGCCAGCAGCCCTAGCGGGGGGGGCACAGATACGCAGTATTTT CASSPSGGGTDTQYF
. TRBJ2-7 few TRBV2 TGTGCCAGCATACCTCGAGGAGCCCCCGAGCAGTACTTC CASIPRGAPEQYF
. TRBJ1-4 . TRBV29-1 TGCAGCGTTGGAATGGACCGTGGAAGAGCTAATGAAAAACTGTTTTTT CSVGMDRGRANEKLFF
TRBD2 TRBJ2-1 . TRBV7-2 TGTGCCAGCAGCCTAGGCGGGGGCAGCGGGGGTGAGCAGTTCTTC CASSLGGGSGGEQFF
TRBD2 TRBJ2-5 . TRBV27 TGTGCCAGCAGTTTCTCGGGGACTAAAGAGACCCAGTACTTC CASSFSGTKETQYF
. TRBJ2-7 . TRBV11-2 TGTGCCAGCAGCTTAGGGTGGGTGGGCGAGCAGTACTTC CASSLGWVGEQYF
. TRBJ2-1 . TRBV5-1 TGCGCCAGCAGCTTGGAAGGGGGAGACAATGAGCAGTTCTTC CASSLEGGDNEQFF
TRBD2 TRBJ2-3 . TRBV4-3 TGCGCCAGCAGCCAAGAACGGGAGGGTTATACGCAGTATTTT CASSQEREGYTQYF
. TRBJ1-2 few TRBV6-1 TGTGCGGGCAGGGGAAACTATGGCTACACCTTC CAGRGNYGYTF
. TRBJ2-1 . TRBV7-6 TGTGCCAGCAGCTTAGGTGCAGGGACGACCTACAATGAGCAGTTCTTC CASSLGAGTTYNEQFF
. TRBJ2-6 few TRBV10-3 TGTGCCTTGGGGTCTGGGGCCAACGTCCTGACTTTC CALGSGANVLTF
TRBD2 TRBJ2-1 . TRBV27 TGTGCCAGCAGTTTATCGAAGCCGAGCGGGAGGATATACAATGAGCAGTTCTTC CASSLSKPSGRIYNEQFF
. TRBJ2-7 . TRBV5-6 TGTGCCAGCAGCCCTAGGGGGGCGCTTGGGTCCTACGAGCAGTACTTC CASSPRGALGSYEQYF
. TRBJ1-4 . TRBV19 TGTGCCAGTAGCCCACAGGGATTAGCGGAAAAACTGTTTTTT CASSPQGLAEKLFF
. TRBJ1-4 . TRBV27 TGTGCCAGCAGTTTACTGTCCGGGAAACTGTTTTTT CASSLLSGKLFF
TRBD2 TRBJ2-1 . TRBV5-1 TGCGCCAGCAGCTTGGCCCTGGGGCTAGCGGACGAGCAGTTCTTC CASSLALGLADEQFF
. TRBJ1-6 . TRBV10-2 TGCGCCAGCAGTGGGGTAGGAGGGGCCCGCTATAATTCACCCCTCCACTTT CASSGVGGARYNSPLHF
. TRBJ2-7 . TRBV7-9 TGTGCCAGCAGCTCCAAAGTGGACGAGCAGTACTTC CASSSKVDEQYF
. TRBJ2-7 . TRBV9 TGTGCCAGCAGGGGGGAAGGGAACGAGCAGTACTTC CASRGEGNEQYF
. TRBJ1-2 few TRBV5-1 TGCGCCAGCAGCTTGGCCTCGTTCGGCTACACCTTC CASSLASFGYTF
. TRBJ1-4 few TRBV5-4 TGTGCCAGCAGCCCCGACCTTCACAGGGATCGGAATGAAAAACTGTTTTTT CASSPDLHRDRNEKLFF
. TRBJ2-1 . TRBV19 TGTGCCAGTAGTCCCCGGACAGCCAATGAGCAGTTCTTC CASSPRTANEQFF
. TRBJ2-1 . TRBV5-5 TGTGCCAGCAGCCCCCGACTTGCGGGGGAGCAGTTCTTC CASSPRLAGEQFF
. TRBJ2-1 once TRBV6-1 TGTGCCAGCAGTGAATTATTAGGGGTCAATGAGCAGTTCTTC CASSELLGVNEQFF
TRBD2 TRBJ2-7 . TRBV5-1 TGCGCCAGCAGCTTGGGGTTACTAGCGGGGGGGCGAAGCTCCTACGAGCAGTACTTC CASSLGLLAGGRSSYEQYF
TRBD1 TRBJ1-1 . TRBV6-6 TGTGCCAGCAGTGACAGGGGAACTGAAGCTTTCTTT CASSDRGTEAFF
. TRBJ1-6 . TRBV7-6 TGTGCCAGCAGCTTAGAGGGGGAATATAATTCACCCCTCCACTTT CASSLEGEYNSPLHF
. TRBJ2-5 . TRBV10-2 TGCGCCAGCAGTGAAGTCCACCGGGAACCCTGGGAGACCCAGTACTTC CASSEVHREPWETQYF
TRBD2 TRBJ2-2 . TRBV4-1 TGCGCCAGCAGCCAAGATCCCCTAGCGGGGGGCTGGGGGGAGCTGTTTTTT CASSQDPLAGGWGELFF
. TRBJ1-2 few TRBV18 TGTGCCAGCTCACTGGGACCGGCGGTATATGGCTACACCTTC CASSLGPAVYGYTF
TRBD1 TRBJ2-5 . TRBV5-1 TGCGCCAGCAGCTCACGACAGGGCTGGGAGACCCAGTACTTC CASSSRQGWETQYF
. TRBJ1-3 . TRBV6-1 TGTGCCAGCAGTGAAAGAATGTCTGAGCTAGCTGGAAACACCATATATTTT CASSERMSELAGNTIYF
. TRBJ2-2 few TRBV4-1 TGCGCCAGCAGCCAACCGCCGACAGGCAACACCGGGGAGCTGTTTTTT CASSQPPTGNTGELFF
. TRBJ1-6 . TRBV15 TGTGCCACCAGCAGAGATAATCTGGATTCACCCCTCCACTTT CATSRDNLDSPLHF
. TRBJ2-2 few TRBV10-3 TGTGCCATCAGTGAGCGACAGAACACCGGGGAGCTGTTTTTT CAISERQNTGELFF
. TRBJ2-1 . TRBV12-5 TGTGCTAGTGGTTTGGTGACCAATGAGCAGTTCTTC CASGLVTNEQFF
. TRBJ2-3 . TRBV29-1 TGCAGTTCTAGGAAGCGGCTCGCAGATACGCAGTATTTT CSSRKRLADTQYF
. TRBJ2-1 once TRBV19 TGTGCCCTACTCCCGGGACTCCGATACAATGAGCAGTTCTTC CALLPGLRYNEQFF